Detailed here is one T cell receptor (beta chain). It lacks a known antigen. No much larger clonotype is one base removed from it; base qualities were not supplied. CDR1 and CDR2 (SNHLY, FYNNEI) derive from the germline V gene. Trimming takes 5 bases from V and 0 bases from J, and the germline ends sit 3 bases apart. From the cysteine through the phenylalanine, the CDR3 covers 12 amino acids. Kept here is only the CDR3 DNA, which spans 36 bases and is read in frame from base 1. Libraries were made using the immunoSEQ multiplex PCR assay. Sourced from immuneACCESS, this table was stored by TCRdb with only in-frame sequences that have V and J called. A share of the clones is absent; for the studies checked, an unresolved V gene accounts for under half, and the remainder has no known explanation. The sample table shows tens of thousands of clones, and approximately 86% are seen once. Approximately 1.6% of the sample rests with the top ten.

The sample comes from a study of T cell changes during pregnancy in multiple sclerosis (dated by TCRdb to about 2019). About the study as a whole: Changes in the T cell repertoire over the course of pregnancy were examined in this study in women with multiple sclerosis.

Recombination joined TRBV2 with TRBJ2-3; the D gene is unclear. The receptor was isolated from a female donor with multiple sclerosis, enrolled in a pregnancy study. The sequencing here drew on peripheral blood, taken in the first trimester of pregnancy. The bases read TGTGCCAGCAGTACTAGCACAGATACGCAGTATTTT. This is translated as CASSTSTDTQYF.